This is a list of T cell receptor beta chains from one sample in a study of CD8 T cells in Susac syndrome. TCRdb re-derived calls from the immunoSEQ multiplex PCR reads in MiXCR, one entry per CDR3 protein. This table holds roughly 200,000 distinct CDR3 sequences, roughly 94% found once. Source material: CD4+ T cells from PBMCs. Receptors originate from a human donor in good health. The CDR3 runs from the conserved cysteine through the conserved F or W. A D gene is named only where the DNA matches it firmly. Size is stated for part of the rows, as once, few or many counts, or as a class when the clone is expanded.

d_call clone_size j_call v_call cdr3_nt cdr3_aa
TRBD2 NA TRBJ2-3 TRBV29-1 TGCAGCGCGGGGGAGCGGGAGGAAACAGATACGCAGTATTTT CSAGEREETDTQYF
TRBD2 NA TRBJ2-1 TRBV20-1 TGCAGTGCTAGTGAGCTAGCGGGAGGTAATGAGCAGTTCTTC CSASELAGGNEQFF
TRBD2 NA TRBJ2-3 TRBV3-1 TGTGCCAGCAGCCCCGGGGTAGCGGGAGGGCGGAATACGCAGTATTTT CASSPGVAGGRNTQYF
NA NA TRBJ2-1 TRBV20-1 TGCAGTGCTAACCGGGGGTCCTACAATGAGCAGTTCTTC CSANRGSYNEQFF
NA NA TRBJ1-1 TRBV15 TGTGCCACGAACCCTAGACACCCGAACACTGAAGCTTTCTTT CATNPRHPNTEAFF
TRBD1 NA TRBJ1-2 TRBV30 TGTGCCTGGAGCCACCGGGACAGGCCCTACTATGGCTACACCTTC CAWSHRDRPYYGYTF
TRBD1 NA TRBJ1-5 TRBV20-1 TGCAGTGCTAGAGATCAGGGGGATCAGCCCCAGCATTTT CSARDQGDQPQHF
NA NA TRBJ1-2 TRBV7-9 TGTGCCAGCAGCCCCTCGGACAGCCCGAACTATGGCTACACCTTC CASSPSDSPNYGYTF
TRBD1 NA TRBJ1-6 TRBV20-1 TGCAGTGCTCGCCGGGGACAGCCGAATTCACCCCTCCACTTT CSARRGQPNSPLHF
TRBD1 NA TRBJ2-1 TRBV5-1 TGCGCCAGCAGTGAGGGAGGGGACAGGGCGCTCGATAAGCAGTTCTTC CASSEGGDRALDKQFF
NA once TRBJ2-6 TRBV25-1 TGTGCCAGCAGTGGACACCCGGGGGCCAACGTCCTGACTTTC CASSGHPGANVLTF
NA NA TRBJ2-2 TRBV3-1 TGTGCCAGCATGTCGTCCGGGGAGCTGTTTTTT CASMSSGELFF